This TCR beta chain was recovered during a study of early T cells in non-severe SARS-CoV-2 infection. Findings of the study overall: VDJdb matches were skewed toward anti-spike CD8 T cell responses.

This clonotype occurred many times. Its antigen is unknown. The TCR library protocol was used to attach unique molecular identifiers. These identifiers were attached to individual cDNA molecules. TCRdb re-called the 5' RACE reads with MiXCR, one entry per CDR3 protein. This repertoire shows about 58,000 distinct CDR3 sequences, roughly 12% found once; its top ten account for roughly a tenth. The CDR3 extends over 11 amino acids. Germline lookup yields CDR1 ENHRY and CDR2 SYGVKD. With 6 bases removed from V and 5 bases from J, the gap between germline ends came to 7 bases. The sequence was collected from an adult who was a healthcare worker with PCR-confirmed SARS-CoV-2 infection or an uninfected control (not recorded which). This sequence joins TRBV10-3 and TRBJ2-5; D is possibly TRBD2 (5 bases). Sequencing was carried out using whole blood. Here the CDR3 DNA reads TGTGCCATCAGGGGAGAGGAGACCCAGTACTTC. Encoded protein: CAIRGEETQYF.